The 17 T cell receptor beta chains given below trace back to one sample, sequenced in a study of vaccination and CD4 T cells after COVID-19. The antigens for these receptors are not known. At the Johns Hopkins FTIC core, DNA taken from cultured CD4+ T cells was sequenced by way of the Oncomine TCR Beta short-read assay. TCRdb reanalysed the PCR reads using MiXCR and keeps one entry per CDR3 protein. In the table there are about 21,000 distinct CDR3 sequences, over 40% of which are singletons. Regarding treatment: approximately 9-day PBMC culture with coronavirus spike peptide pools or control peptides (ViraFEST assay). Sequenced material: CD4+ T cells from blood, cultured in vitro. Source of these receptors: a human donor who had recovered from COVID-19.

V gene TRBV4-2 combines with J gene TRBJ2-7; 8 nucleotides agree with TRBD2. This CDR3 contains 15 residues. V lost 0 bases and J lost 2; bases outside the gene matches: 3. CDR1 LGHNA and CDR2 YNFKEQ come from the germline V gene. Written as DNA, the CDR3 is TGTGCCAGCAGCCAAGAGGCGGGAGGACCCTACGAGCAGTACTTC. This sequence encodes CASSQEAGGPYEQYF.

This clonotype was counted only a few times. This CDR3 is CASSTGPTYGYTF. The CDR3 DNA follows: TGTGCCAGCAGTACCGGACCAACTTATGGCTACACCTTC. The chain joins TRBV6-2 or TRBV6-3 to TRBJ1-2; D is unresolved. Germline V CDR1 and CDR2: MNHEY, SVGEGT. The CDR3 runs 13 residues. V lost 5 bases and J 5 bases, leaving 12 bases between the germline ends.

The chain is built from TRBV6-2 or TRBV6-3 and TRBJ2-7, with D unresolved. Trimming took off 4 bases at V and 6 bases at J, with 19 bases between the two ends. This CDR3 spans 15 amino acids. Germline lookup yields CDR1 MNHEY and CDR2 SVGEGT. CDR3 in amino acids: CASSFGSLDPGEQYF. The CDR3 region has the DNA TGTGCCAGCAGTTTCGGTAGCCTCGATCCGGGCGAGCAGTACTTC.

This clonotype occurred a few times. At one end, the junction sequence differs from germline, possibly due to a read error. This chain links TRBV7-7 with TRBJ2-2, with 7 bases lining up with TRBD1. CDR3 length: 14 residues. Germline CDR1 and CDR2: SSHAT and FNYEAQ (reference sequence). In nucleotides, the CDR3 is TGTGCTAGCAGCTCGACAGGGTGGGGCGGGGAGCTGTTTTTT. It is translated as CASSSTGWGGELFF.

This sequence joins TRBV7-2 and TRBJ1-1, with TRBD1 matching over 9 bases. In germline, CDR1 is SGHTA, CDR2 FQGNSA. Germline trimming cut 4 bases from V and 1 base from J; bases unmatched to any gene: 1. This CDR3 region has 14 residues. The CDR3 DNA is TGTGCCAGCAGCTCGGACAGGGGGAACACTGAAGCTTTCTTT. Translation: CASSSDRGNTEAFF.

The chain combines TRBV18 with TRBJ1-2, with D unclear. Per the germline V gene, CDR1 is KGHSH and CDR2 is LQKENI. Trimming stripped 4 bases from V and 9 bases from J, with 21 bases between. CDR3 length: 15 amino acids. The CDR3 DNA follows: TGTGCCAGCTCACGGTTCCCGACGGACCCAACGAGCTACACCTTC. It yields the protein CASSRFPTDPTSYTF.

This CDR3 reads CASSFADRGPFSGAEAFF. CDR3 in DNA: TGTGCCAGTAGTTTCGCCGACAGGGGACCCTTTTCGGGGGCTGAAGCTTTCTTT. The V and J genes are TRBV19 and TRBJ1-1; 8 positions match TRBD1. J gave up 6 bases and V 5 bases, and 20 bases lay outside the gene matches. The CDR3 has 18 amino acids. The V gene's germline CDR1 is LNHDA and CDR2 SQIVND (reference sequence).

This sequence joins TRBV29-1 and TRBJ2-5, with D possibly being TRBD1 or TRBD2 (5 bases each). Germline CDR1 is SQVTM and CDR2 is ANQGSEA. This CDR3 is built from 14 residues. Trimming removed 1 base from V and 5 bases from J, with 14 bases in between. CDR3 sequence reads: CSVEGQTRRETQYF. In DNA, the CDR3 is TGCAGCGTTGAAGGACAGACCCGGAGGGAGACCCAGTACTTC.

The rearrangement joins TRBV11-3 to TRBJ1-6; D not certain. There are 12 residues in the CDR3. The germline V and J ends were trimmed by 2 bases and 7 bases, with 3 bases remaining between them. Per germline, CDR1 SGHNT and CDR2 YENEEA. The CDR3: CASSLKNSPLHF. CDR3 nucleotide sequence: TGTGCCAGCAGCTTAAAGAATTCACCCCTCCACTTT.

This sequence joins TRBV6-1 and TRBJ2-2, with 7 positions matching TRBD1. The CDR3 runs to 14 residues. V trimming: 7 bases; J trimming: 7 bases; junction bases outside the gene matches: 9. Germline V gene data show CDR1 as MNHNS and CDR2 as SASEGT. The CDR3 DNA reads as TGTGCCAGCACTCGACAGGGAGAGGTCGGGGAGCTGTTTTTT. Its translation is CASTRQGEVGELFF.

This chain joins TRBV6-1 and TRBJ1-2; D unresolved. CDR3 length: 11 residues. V lost 7 bases and J lost 8, with 11 bases in between. The germline CDR1 and CDR2 sequences are MNHNS and SASEGT. In DNA form, the CDR3 reads TGTGCCAGCACCCCGGGGTGGGGCTACACCTTC. This translates into CASTPGWGYTF.

The V gene is TRBV30, the J gene TRBJ2-1; D remains ambiguous. Germline V gives CDR1 GTSNPN, CDR2 SVGIG (reference sequence). Trimming stripped 5 bases from V and 8 bases from J, with 16 bases between. CDR3 length: 13 residues. The CDR3 here is CAWAKRNRDEQFF. CDR3 in DNA: TGTGCCTGGGCTAAGAGAAACAGAGATGAGCAGTTCTTC.

The chain links TRBV20-1 to TRBJ2-1; D is undetermined. CDR1 and CDR2 (germline): DFQATT, SNEGSKA (reference sequence). This CDR3 spans 11 amino acids. V lost 6 bases and J 10 bases, leaving 13 bases between the germline ends. The CDR3 bases are TGCAGTGCCAGGAGTGAGGTCGAGCAGTTCTTC. Residues: CSARSEVEQFF.

The rearrangement uses TRBV20-1 and TRBJ2-3; TRBD2 agrees at 7 bases. Trimming cost V 3 bases and J 2 bases; bases outside gene matches: 11. The germline gives CDR1 DFQATT, CDR2 SNEGSKA (reference sequence). The CDR3 spans 16 residues. CDR3 nucleotides: TGCAGTGCTAGTAAGACCCAAGCGGGATACACAGATACGCAGTATTTT. This encodes CSASKTQAGYTDTQYF.

This chain uses TRBV6-1 with TRBJ2-1; D uncertain. V shed 6 bases and J shed 6 bases, with 15 bases lying between them. The CDR3 is made up of 14 amino acids. CDR1 is MNHNS, CDR2 SASEGT, per germline. DNA of the CDR3: TGTGCCAGCAGGCACACTATGTTACCCAATGAGCAGTTCTTC. Encoded protein: CASRHTMLPNEQFF.

The chain links TRBV6-1 to TRBJ2-7; D may match TRBD1 or TRBD2 (6 bases each). Germline V gene data show CDR1 as MNHNS and CDR2 as SASEGT. The ends were cut back, 6 bases at V and 0 bases at J, with 15 bases in the middle. The CDR3 spans 15 residues. The CDR3 DNA reads TGTGCCAGCAGATCGGGGGCCGTGAACTCCTACGAGCAGTACTTC. This sequence encodes CASRSGAVNSYEQYF.

This clonotype was seen more than once but under ten times. The genes are TRBV27 and TRBJ1-1, with 7 bases matching TRBD1. Per the germline V gene, CDR1 is MNHEY and CDR2 is SMNVEV (reference sequence). The CDR3 sequence is 15 residues long. Losses at the gene ends were 6 bases for V and 0 bases for J; bases not matched to a gene: 7. The CDR3 here is CASRRGQVMNTEAFF. CDR3 in DNA: TGTGCCAGCAGACGTGGACAGGTAATGAACACTGAAGCTTTCTTT.